A single sample is the source of the 28 T cell receptor beta chains below, sequenced in a study of CD8+ T cells in alopecia areata. RNA was isolated and reverse transcribed to cDNA, the sequencing template. Assay used: immunoSEQ multiplex PCR; TCRdb lists only in-frame clones, some missing. The sample gives around 97,000 clones, roughly half of which show up once; around 10% is in the top ten. Sequenced sample: CD4+ T cells sorted from blood. These receptors came from a human donor in good health.

This chain uses TRBV6-1 with TRBJ1-2, with D maybe TRBD1 (6 bases). This CDR3 has 13 residues. Germline CDR1 MNHNS, CDR2 SASEGT. Deletions cut 3 bases from V and 2 bases from J, with 7 bases between. CDR3 protein: CASSDGQNYGYTF. In DNA form, the CDR3 reads TGTGCCAGCAGTGATGGACAGAACTATGGCTACACCTTC.

V gene TRBV27 combines with J gene TRBJ2-1, with a weak D call TRBD2 (6 bases). The V gene's germline CDR1 is MNHEY and CDR2 SMNVEV (reference sequence). V was trimmed by 4 bases and J by 5 bases, leaving 24 bases between them. The CDR3 has 18 residues. CDR3 in DNA: TGTGCCAGCAGTTCCGGGGCTGTTTCGGGGGTACACAACAATGAGCAGTTCTTC. Translating it yields CASSSGAVSGVHNNEQFF.

This rearrangement joins TRBV25-1 to TRBJ1-4; D may be TRBD1 (6 bases). From germline, CDR1 is MGHDK and CDR2 SYGVNS. This CDR3 is 17 amino acids long. Trimming took off 0 bases at V and 0 bases at J, with 11 bases between the two ends. CDR3 DNA sequence: TGTGCCAGCAGTGAATATGGCCCAGGGGCAACTAATGAAAAACTGTTTTTT. The encoded protein is CASSEYGPGATNEKLFF.

The rearrangement links TRBV7-2 to TRBJ2-7, with TRBD2 identical over 11 bases. Per germline, CDR1 SGHTA and CDR2 FQGNSA. The CDR3 consists of 16 residues. The trim removed 4 bases at V and 4 bases at J, leaving 9 bases unmatched. Here the CDR3 DNA reads TGTGCCAGCAGCTCGCGACTAGCGGGGATAGAATACGAGCAGTACTTC. Translated: CASSSRLAGIEYEQYF.

This clone was picked up a small number of times. The V and J genes are TRBV29-1 and TRBJ1-1; D is uncertain. The CDR3 length is 11 residues. Germline assignment: CDR1 SQVTM and CDR2 ANQGSEA. The V and J ends lost 2 bases and 10 bases respectively, with 11 bases between them. CDR3: CSVEIFPRAFF. The CDR3 nucleotides are TGCAGCGTTGAAATTTTTCCTAGAGCTTTCTTT. The full variable domain, with the rest looked up from reference TRBV29-1 and TRBJ1-1, is SAVISQKPSRDICQRGTSLTIQCQVDSQVTMMFWYRQQPGQSLTLIATANQGSEATYESGFVIDKFPISRPNLTFSTLTVSNMSPEDSSIYLCSVEIFPRAFFGQGTRLTVV.

This clone came up once. V gene TRBV2 combines with J gene TRBJ1-5; TRBD1 agrees at 7 bases. J was trimmed by 2 bases and V by 7 bases; bases with no gene match: 8. The CDR3 is 15 amino acids. Germline lookup yields CDR1 SNHLY and CDR2 FYNNEI. This chain's CDR3 is CASTQGGARNQPQHF. The CDR3 DNA sequence: TGTGCCAGCACCCAGGGGGGGGCTCGCAATCAGCCCCAGCATTTT. Filled out from reference TRBV2 and TRBJ1-5, the complete variable domain reads EPEVTQTPSHQVTQMGQEVILRCVPISNHLYFYWYRQILGQKVEFLVSFYNNEISEKSEIFDDQFSVERPDGSNFTLKIRSTKLEDSAMYFCASTQGGARNQPQHFGDGTRLSIL.

The V and J genes are TRBV2 and TRBJ2-3, with D possibly matching TRBD2 (7 bases). Trimming left V 7 bases short and J 3 bases short, with 14 bases between. There are 14 residues in the CDR3. CDR1 is SNHLY, CDR2 FYNNEI, per germline. The CDR3 region is CASNRGARTDTQYF. The CDR3 bases are TGTGCCAGCAATCGGGGGGCTCGGACAGATACGCAGTATTTT.

Only a few counts were recorded for this clone. The chain uses TRBV5-1 and TRBJ2-1, with 7 bases identical to TRBD1. The germline gives CDR1 SGHRS, CDR2 YFSETQ. This CDR3 has 16 residues. Trimming cost V 0 bases and J 4 bases; bases outside gene matches: 7. CDR3 nucleotide sequence: TGCGCCAGCAGCTTGGAGGCCAGGGGGATGTACAATGAGCAGTTCTTC. Translating it yields CASSLEARGMYNEQFF.

The chain uses TRBV7-2 and TRBJ2-5; D gene unclear. In germline, CDR1 is SGHTA, CDR2 FQGNSA. Trimming took 0 bases from V and 5 from J, leaving 10 bases between them. This CDR3 region has 14 residues. For the CDR3, the DNA is TGTGCCAGCAGCTTAGCTGCCAGGCGGGAGACCCAGTACTTC. This translates into CASSLAARRETQYF.

The CDR3 nucleotides read TGCAGCGTTGAGGGACTAGGGGAGACCCAGTACTTC. Residues: CSVEGLGETQYF. The J gene is TRBJ2-5, the V gene TRBV29-1; 8 bases agree with TRBD2. This CDR3 comprises 12 residues. V shed 3 bases, J shed 5 bases, and the junction held 2 bases outside the gene matches. The germline gives CDR1 SQVTM, CDR2 ANQGSEA.

V is TRBV19 and J is TRBJ1-2; unclear D gene. The V end was cut by 4 bases, the J end by 5 bases, with 17 bases between. Germline V gene data show CDR1 as LNHDA and CDR2 as SQIVND (reference sequence). CDR3 length equals 15 residues. CDR3 nucleotides: TGTGCCAGTAGTACAACGACAACCGGCGGGTATGGCTACACCTTC. Encoded protein: CASSTTTTGGYGYTF.

The chain combines TRBV9 with TRBJ1-1, with 7 positions matching TRBD1. The length of the CDR3 is 13 residues. Germline CDR1 SGDLS, CDR2 YYNGEE. Losses at the gene ends were 1 base for V and 10 bases for J; bases not matched to a gene: 7. CDR3 sequence reads: CASSVFWDSRAFF. CDR3 DNA: TGTGCCAGCAGCGTATTCTGGGACAGTCGAGCTTTCTTT.

In this sample, this clone turned up a few times. This chain links TRBV30 with TRBJ1-1; no definite D call. Trimming removed 0 bases from V and 4 bases from J, with 12 bases in between. The CDR3 extends over 14 amino acids. Germline V gene lookup returns CDR1 GTSNPN and CDR2 SVGIG (reference sequence). The CDR3 sequence: CAWSVQASGTEAFF. DNA of the CDR3: TGTGCCTGGAGTGTCCAGGCCTCGGGCACTGAAGCTTTCTTT.

This clone was counted a few times. The chain is built from TRBV30 and TRBJ2-3; TRBD1 agrees at 10 bases. V dropped 0 bases and J dropped 4; count of bases not matched to a gene: 10. This CDR3 is built from 17 residues. The germline gives CDR1 GTSNPN, CDR2 SVGIG (reference sequence). The CDR3 DNA reads TGTGCCTGGAGTGTACTCAGAGACAGGGGGCGCGCAGATACGCAGTATTTT. Its protein product is CAWSVLRDRGRADTQYF.

The gene calls are TRBV7-2 and TRBJ2-5, with D perhaps matching TRBD2 (5 bases). The CDR3 sequence is 12 residues long. Deletions cut 6 bases from V and 5 bases from J, with 10 bases between. The germline CDR1 and CDR2 sequences are SGHTA and FQGNSA. CDR3 sequence (DNA): TGTGCCAGCAGGCCCCCGGGGGAGACCCAGTACTTC. As protein: CASRPPGETQYF. The complete variable domain, with remaining parts taken from reference TRBV7-2 and TRBJ2-5, reads GAGVSQSPSNKVTEKGKDVELRCDPISGHTALYWYRQSLGQGLEFLIYFQGNSAPDKSGLPSDRFSAERTGGSVSTLTIQRTQQEDSAVYLCASRPPGETQYFGPGTRLLVL.

This chain uses TRBV7-2 with TRBJ2-7; no clear D. The CDR3 is made up of 15 amino acids. Germline CDR1 SGHTA, CDR2 FQGNSA. The ends were cut back, 1 base at V and 2 bases at J, with 12 bases in the middle. For the CDR3, the DNA is TGTGCCAGCAGCTTAGTCGTGACACAGACCTACGAGCAGTACTTC. It yields the protein CASSLVVTQTYEQYF.

This clone showed up many times. This chain connects TRBV4-2 to TRBJ2-7; 9 nucleotides line up with TRBD1. The CDR3 is made up of 17 amino acids. Germline CDR1 reads LGHNA; CDR2 reads YNFKEQ. The V segment lost 0 bases and the J segment 1 base; nucleotides outside the gene matches: 7. Written as DNA, the CDR3 is TGTGCCAGCAGCCAAGACCCAACAGGGGGCGCATCCTACGAGCAGTACTTC. Protein: CASSQDPTGGASYEQYF.

This clone came up a few times. This CDR3 reads CATSREGEAFF. The CDR3 DNA is TGTGCCACCAGCAGAGAGGGCGAAGCTTTCTTT. The chain combines TRBV15 with TRBJ1-1; D gene unclear. The germline V and J ends were trimmed by 0 bases and 8 bases, with 4 bases remaining between them. This CDR3 is built from 11 residues. Germline V gene lookup returns CDR1 LNHNV and CDR2 YYDKDF (reference sequence).

In its sample, this clone was seen once. J is TRBJ2-7 and V is TRBV7-2; D is undetermined. The CDR3 runs 14 residues. With 5 bases removed from V and 3 bases from J, the gap between germline ends came to 14 bases. Germline V lookup: CDR1 SGHTA, CDR2 FQGNSA. DNA for the CDR3: TGTGCCAGCAGCCCAGGACGGCAGAACTACGAGCAGTACTTC. The encoded protein is CASSPGRQNYEQYF.

The rearrangement links TRBV14 to TRBJ2-2; D gene ambiguous. This CDR3 has 11 amino acids. Between the trimmed V and J ends, which lost 3 bases and 4 bases, there was a span of 0 bases. CDR1 SGHDN and CDR2 FVKESK come from the germline V gene. The CDR3 bases are TGTGCCAGCAGCCACACCGGGGAGCTGTTTTTT. Translation gives CASSHTGELFF.

This clone has at least ten counts. The chain recombines TRBV2 with TRBJ2-7; 8 bases align to TRBD1. Trimming at V came to 0 bases and at J to 7 bases, leaving 14 bases not matched to a gene. This CDR3 contains 17 residues. The germline gives CDR1 SNHLY, CDR2 FYNNEI. The CDR3 spells CASSEALPGTGSLEQYF. DNA of the CDR3: TGTGCCAGCAGTGAAGCGCTTCCCGGGACAGGATCGTTAGAGCAGTACTTC.

The V call is TRBV29-1, the J call TRBJ2-7; D remains unclear. V gave up 1 base and J gave up 4 bases, with 5 bases separating them. Germline V gene data show CDR1 as SQVTM and CDR2 as ANQGSEA. This CDR3 spans 11 amino acids. The CDR3 region has the DNA TGCAGCGTTGAAGTGGGGTACGAGCAGTACTTC. Translating it yields CSVEVGYEQYF.

The chain combines TRBV6-6 with TRBJ2-3; 7 bases agree with TRBD2. J was trimmed by 2 bases and V by 5 bases; bases with no gene match: 1. This CDR3 comprises 13 residues. The germline CDR1 and CDR2 sequences are MNHNY and SVGAGI (reference sequence). In DNA, the CDR3 is TGTGCCAGCAGTCGGGACTACACAGATACGCAGTATTTT. It is translated as CASSRDYTDTQYF.

The chain employs TRBV28 and TRBJ1-6, with D unclear. The CDR3 runs to 13 residues. The germline CDR1 and CDR2 sequences are MDHEN and SYDVKM. Trimming cost V 5 bases and J 7 bases, with 9 bases left between them. The CDR3 DNA reads TGTGCCAGCAGTCCGTACCGCAATTCACCCCTCCACTTT. Residues: CASSPYRNSPLHF.

The chain recombines TRBV25-1 with TRBJ1-5, with D perhaps TRBD1 (6 bases). Germline assignment: CDR1 MGHDK and CDR2 SYGVNS. The CDR3 totals 18 residues. V was cut by 5 bases and J by 0 bases, with 20 bases left in between. The CDR3 DNA reads as TGTGCCAGCAGTTCCCCCCGGACAGAAGTGTATAGCAATCAGCCCCAGCATTTT. This translates into CASSSPRTEVYSNQPQHF.

This clone occurred once. The rearrangement uses TRBV7-9 and TRBJ1-1; perhaps TRBD1 as D (6 bases). The germline gives CDR1 SEHNR, CDR2 FQNEAQ (reference sequence). The CDR3 is 16 residues long. Trimming stripped 5 bases from V and 4 bases from J, with 20 bases between. DNA for the CDR3: TGTGCCAGCAGCCTACCTGGCGGGGGCGCCGCCACTGAAGCTTTCTTT. Its translation is CASSLPGGGAATEAFF.

The chain employs TRBV7-2 and TRBJ1-2; tentative D call: TRBD1 (6 bases). Germline lookup yields CDR1 SGHTA and CDR2 FQGNSA. V was pared by 1 base and J by 8 bases, with 11 bases between. The CDR3 contains 13 residues. The CDR3 loop is CASSLEGDVGYTF. As DNA, the CDR3 is TGTGCCAGCAGCTTAGAGGGGGATGTGGGCTACACCTTC. Full variable domain (outside the CDR3, taken from reference TRBV7-2 and TRBJ1-2): GAGVSQSPSNKVTEKGKDVELRCDPISGHTALYWYRQSLGQGLEFLIYFQGNSAPDKSGLPSDRFSAERTGGSVSTLTIQRTQQEDSAVYLCASSLEGDVGYTFGSGTRLTVV.

This clone came up a few times. The chain joins TRBV7-2 to TRBJ2-1; possibly TRBD2 for D (6 bases). The germline gives CDR1 SGHTA, CDR2 FQGNSA. The CDR3 contains 13 residues. V was pared by 4 bases and J by 3 bases, with 7 bases between. DNA for the CDR3: TGTGCCAGCAGCTGGGGGGTCTACAATGAGCAGTTCTTC. Encoded protein: CASSWGVYNEQFF.